This paragraph reports one TCR beta chain. In this sample, this clone turned up a few times. Its antigen has not been determined. Base quality data are lacking; no much larger clone is found one base away. The library was made by the immunoSEQ multiplex PCR assay. In its TCRdb copy, this immuneACCESS table keeps in-frame sequences only and misses some clones. Where compared with another copy, unresolved V genes explain less than half of these, and the others have no known cause. For this sample there are tens of thousands of clones; roughly 94% appear just once. The top ten hold roughly 5% of the sample. The germline V gene supplies CDR1 MNHEY and CDR2 SVGAGI. V is shortened by 6 bases, J by 0 bases, and the region joining them spans 12 bases. Taken from cysteine to phenylalanine, the CDR3 has 15 residues. The CDR3 DNA has 45 bases and is translated from base 1. This entry is derived from a study of T cell changes during pregnancy in multiple sclerosis (dated by TCRdb to between 2017 and 2020). Describing the broader study: The study examined how the T cell repertoire changed over the course of pregnancy in women with multiple sclerosis.

Here the sequenced sample was CD8+ T cells from peripheral blood mononuclear cells, taken before pregnancy. The sequence came from a female donor with multiple sclerosis, enrolled in a pregnancy study. The receptor chain draws on TRBV6-5 and TRBJ1-5; matching of 5 bases hints at TRBD1 as the D gene. CDR3 region: CASSQQVTSNQPQHF. Read as DNA, the sequence is TGTGCCAGCAGCCAACAGGTCACTAGCAATCAGCCCCAGCATTTT.